This T cell receptor beta chain is from a study of shared clonotypes between healthy human individuals. Broader study findings: The four-donor shared clonotypes exceeded non-shared clonotypes in generation probability, with non-shared ones scoring lower.

Deep was the level used in running the assay. The assay was immunoSEQ multiplex PCR, and TCRdb's table has in-frame clones only and misses some. In the table there are approximately 700,000 clones, roughly 72% of which are singletons. Free of recent acute infections or vaccinations, the donors were healthy HIV-negative adults. After removal of 5 bases from V and 8 bases from J, the junction contained 5 bases not matched to a gene. This CDR3 contains 12 residues. Germline CDR1 is LNHDA and CDR2 is SQIVND (reference sequence). Comments on this clone: No antigen is known for it.

The sample was memory CD4+ T cells sorted from blood. As to subset: CD45RA-negative fraction. This sequence joins TRBV19 and TRBJ1-1, with TRBD1 identical over 7 bases. This clonotype was sampled from a woman in her twenties or thirties in good health. The CDR3 DNA is TGTGCCAGTAGTTACGACAGGGCAGAAGCTTTCTTT. The encoded protein is CASSYDRAEAFF.